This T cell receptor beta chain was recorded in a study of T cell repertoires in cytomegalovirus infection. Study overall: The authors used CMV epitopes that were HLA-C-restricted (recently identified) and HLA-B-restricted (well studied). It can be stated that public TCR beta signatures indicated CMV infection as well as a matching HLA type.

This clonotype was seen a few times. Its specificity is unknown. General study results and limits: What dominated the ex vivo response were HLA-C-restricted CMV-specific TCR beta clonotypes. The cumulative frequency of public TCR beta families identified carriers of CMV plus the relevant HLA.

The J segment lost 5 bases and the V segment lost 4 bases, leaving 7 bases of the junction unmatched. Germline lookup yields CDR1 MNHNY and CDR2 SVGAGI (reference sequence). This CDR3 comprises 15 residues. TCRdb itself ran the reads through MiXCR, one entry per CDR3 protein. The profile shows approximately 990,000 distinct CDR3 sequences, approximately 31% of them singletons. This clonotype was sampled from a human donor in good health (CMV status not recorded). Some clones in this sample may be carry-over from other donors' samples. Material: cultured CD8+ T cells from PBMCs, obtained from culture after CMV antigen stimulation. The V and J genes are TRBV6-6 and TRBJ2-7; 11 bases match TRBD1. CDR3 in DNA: TGTGCCAGCAGTTTCTCCGGACAGGGGGCAGACGAGCAGTACTTC. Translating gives CASSFSGQGADEQYF.